The 27 T cell receptor beta chains presented below share a single source sample, sequenced in a study of CD8+CD57+ T cells in acquired aplastic anemia (dated by TCRdb to 2017 to 2018). Expansion of CD8+CD57+ cells had been shown by flow cytometry in the patients chosen for sequencing. Sequencing relied on an Illumina HiSeq 2000. Genomic DNA was used as template for profiling of TCR beta VDJ combinations and CDR3 sequences. Clones were called with MiXCR by TCRdb after fastp trimmed the public reads at Q25, and only in-frame beta chains were retained. Rows are unified per CDR3 protein, each entry keeping the most common DNA and genes. This sample gives about 150,000 distinct CDR3 sequences in total; approximately 52% of them show up just once. The ten most abundant clones make up less than 15% of the sample. The sample taken for sequencing was sorted CD4+, CD8+, or CD8+CD57+ T cells (not recorded which) from PBMCs. The receptor set was obtained from a human donor with aplastic anemia.

This clonotype was detected ten times or more. V is TRBV10-3 and J is TRBJ1-3; D is uncertain. CDR1 is ENHRY, CDR2 SYGVKD, per germline. The CDR3 is 13 residues long. The V and J ends lost 6 bases and 4 bases respectively, with 10 bases between them. The CDR3 nucleotides are TGTGCCATCAGCGACGTCGGGGGAAACACCATATATTTT. Translated: CAISDVGGNTIYF.

This rearrangement joins TRBV7-2 to TRBJ2-5, with TRBD1 matching over 10 bases. The CDR3 loop spans 16 amino acids. The V and J ends lost 5 bases and 5 bases, in that order; junction bases with no gene match: 11. Germline assignment: CDR1 SGHTA and CDR2 FQGNSA. The CDR3 loop is CASSPPGQGLRETQYF. For the CDR3, the DNA is TGTGCCAGCAGCCCGCCGGGACAGGGGTTAAGGGAGACCCAGTACTTC.

This chain connects TRBV19 to TRBJ1-2; no clear D. The CDR3 has 14 amino acids. CDR1 and CDR2 from the germline V gene are LNHDA and SQIVND (reference sequence). Trimming cost V 3 bases and J 2 bases, with 10 bases left between them. The CDR3 bases are TGTGCCAGTAGTATCCGAGGTAGAAACTATGGCTACACCTTC. Its protein is CASSIRGRNYGYTF.

With regard to this clonotype: This may be a read error: a much more frequent sequence differs by one nucleotide. J is TRBJ2-7 and V is TRBV27, with 8 bases that match TRBD1. This CDR3 is 15 amino acids long. The germline V gene encodes CDR1 MNHEY and CDR2 SMNVEV (reference sequence). The CDR3 protein is CASSHHRGARDERYF. CDR3 nucleotides: TGTGCCAGCAGTCACCACAGGGGGGCCAGGGACGAGCGGTACTTC.

This clonotype was seen a handful of times. The rearrangement links TRBV25-1 to TRBJ2-1; 7 positions agree with TRBD2. The CDR3 is 16 amino acids. V gave up 1 base and J gave up 2 bases; unmatched junction bases: 5. Looked up from germline, CDR1 is MGHDK and CDR2 is SYGVNS. The CDR3 nucleotides are TGTGCCAGCAGTGAATGGGGCGGGAGAACCTACAATGAGCAGTTCTTC. It codes for CASSEWGGRTYNEQFF.

This clonotype was seen at least ten times. This chain joins TRBV19 and TRBJ1-3, with TRBD1 matching over 12 bases. The V segment lost 2 bases and the J segment 4 bases; nucleotides outside the gene matches: 3. The germline V gene has CDR1 LNHDA and CDR2 SQIVND (reference sequence). The CDR3 sequence is 16 residues long. DNA of the CDR3: TGTGCCAGTAGTATACGGGACAGGGGGCTCGGAAACACCATATATTTT. Protein product: CASSIRDRGLGNTIYF.

The rearrangement links TRBV19 to TRBJ1-2; D ambiguous. Germline CDR1 is LNHDA and CDR2 is SQIVND (reference sequence). CDR3 length: 16 amino acids. The V end lost 9 bases, the J end lost 1 base, and 21 bases lay between the germline ends. The CDR3 spells CASTPDVGRGNYGYTF. The CDR3 nucleotides read TGTGCCAGCACACCGGATGTAGGTCGAGGTAACTATGGCTACACCTTC.

About this clonotype itself: A single base separates this from a much larger clone, so it may be a read error. The V gene is TRBV5-1, the J gene TRBJ2-5, with TRBD2 identical over 7 bases. This CDR3 region has 18 residues. V shed 0 bases and J 5 bases; nucleotides not matched to a gene: 16. In germline, CDR1 is SGHRS, CDR2 YFSETQ. DNA of the CDR3: TGCGCCAGCAGCTTGGATAGTGGAGCGTGGGTCGGGGGGGAGACCCAGTACTTC. Translated, it gives CASSLDSGAWVGGETQYF.

The V gene is TRBV2, the J gene TRBJ1-2; D remains ambiguous. The CDR3 length is 13 residues. Trimming took 8 bases from V and 2 from J, leaving 12 bases between them. In germline, CDR1 is SNHLY, CDR2 FYNNEI. CDR3 protein: CASSQRLNYGYTF. The CDR3 coding sequence is TGTGCCAGCTCACAAAGACTCAACTATGGCTACACCTTC.

The chain employs TRBV19 and TRBJ2-2; 7 bases align to TRBD1. Losses at the gene ends were 6 bases for V and 3 bases for J; bases not matched to a gene: 4. The CDR3 has 14 amino acids. Germline lookup yields CDR1 LNHDA and CDR2 SQIVND (reference sequence). This chain's CDR3 is CASRRDRDTGELFF. Written as DNA, the CDR3 is TGTGCCAGTAGAAGGGACAGAGACACCGGGGAGCTGTTTTTT.

The rearrangement links TRBV28 to TRBJ1-1; D is unclear. V was shortened by 6 bases and J by 0 bases, with 8 bases between the two germline ends. This CDR3 contains 13 residues. Germline CDR1 and CDR2: MDHEN and SYDVKM. The CDR3 DNA reads as TGTGCCAGCAGCCTTCGAATGAACACTGAAGCTTTCTTT. Encoded protein: CASSLRMNTEAFF.

This clonotype was recorded many times. The rearrangement joins TRBV7-9 to TRBJ1-2; D is uncertain. There are 12 residues in the CDR3. V gave up 2 bases and J gave up 6 bases, with 7 bases separating them. CDR1 and CDR2 (germline): SEHNR, FQNEAQ (reference sequence). CDR3 nucleotides: TGTGCCAGCAGCTTAAGTGGGAATGGCTACACCTTC. Its translation is CASSLSGNGYTF. Combining the CDR3 with reference TRBV7-9 and TRBJ1-2 gives the whole variable domain DTGVSQNPRHKITKRGQNVTFRCDPISEHNRLYWYRQTLGQGPEFLTYFQNEAQLEKSRLLSDRFSAERPKGSFSTLEIQRTEQGDSAMYLCASSLSGNGYTFGSGTRLTVV.

The CDR3 region is CATSGVTGKNEQFF. CDR3 nucleotide sequence: TGTGCCACCAGTGGAGTGACAGGGAAGAATGAGCAGTTCTTC. J is TRBJ2-1 and V is TRBV24-1; 7 positions agree with TRBD1. CDR1 KGHDR and CDR2 SFDVKD come from the germline V gene. This CDR3 spans 14 amino acids. V dropped 5 bases and J dropped 7; count of bases not matched to a gene: 7.

This chain links TRBV4-3 with TRBJ2-7; 9 nucleotides match TRBD2. The V segment lost 3 bases and the J segment 0 bases; nucleotides outside the gene matches: 6. Germline loops: CDR1 LGHNA, CDR2 YSLEER. The CDR3 runs 16 residues. The CDR3 loop is CASSQVAGVGSYEQYF. The CDR3 DNA sequence: TGCGCCAGCAGCCAGGTAGCGGGGGTGGGCTCCTACGAGCAGTACTTC.

The chain links TRBV10-3 to TRBJ1-1, with TRBD1 identical over 8 bases. The V and J ends lost 3 bases and 8 bases, in that order; junction bases with no gene match: 5. The CDR3 consists of 13 residues. Germline V gene sequence: CDR1 ENHRY, CDR2 SYGVKD. In DNA, the CDR3 is TGTGCCATCAGTGATCCGGACAGGGCGGAAGCTTTCTTT. As protein: CAISDPDRAEAFF.

This clonotype has ten or more counts. The chain carries TRBV20-1 and TRBJ2-1; 8 nucleotides match TRBD2. Germline trimming cut 3 bases from V and 6 bases from J; bases unmatched to any gene: 10. The CDR3 extends over 15 amino acids. CDR1 is DFQATT, CDR2 SNEGSKA, per germline (reference sequence). CDR3 nucleotide sequence: TGCAGTGCTAGGGGAGCGGGGGCCAGACTCAATGAGCAGTTCTTC. Residues: CSARGAGARLNEQFF.

This clonotype was observed many times. The rearrangement links TRBV7-9 to TRBJ1-4; D is uncertain. This CDR3 has 15 amino acids. The V gene's germline CDR1 is SEHNR and CDR2 FQNEAQ (reference sequence). Trimming stripped 5 bases from V and 4 bases from J, with 14 bases between. As DNA, the CDR3 is TGTGCCAGCAGCCCGACCCGTAGGGATAATGAAAAACTGTTTTTT. Translation: CASSPTRRDNEKLFF.

J is TRBJ2-7 and V is TRBV11-1, with 10 bases identical to TRBD2. The length of the CDR3 is 16 residues. CDR1 and CDR2 (germline): SGHAT, FQDESV (reference sequence). V lost 5 bases and J lost 2; bases outside the gene matches: 9. CDR3 protein: CASSPKTSGRPYEQYF. The CDR3 region has the DNA TGTGCCAGCAGCCCAAAGACTAGCGGGCGGCCCTACGAGCAGTACTTC.

This clonotype occurred many times. This rearrangement joins TRBV11-2 to TRBJ2-5; D remains unclear. This CDR3 spans 16 amino acids. V was cut by 5 bases and J by 4 bases, with 20 bases left in between. Germline V CDR1 and CDR2: SGHAT, FQNNGV. The CDR3 protein is CASSLRTPFSGETQYF. In nucleotides, the CDR3 is TGTGCCAGCAGCCTACGGACCCCCTTCTCGGGAGAGACCCAGTACTTC. Combining the CDR3 with reference TRBV11-2 and TRBJ2-5 gives the whole variable domain EAGVAQSPRYKIIEKRQSVAFWCNPISGHATLYWYQQILGQGPKLLIQFQNNGVVDDSQLPKDRFSAERLKGVDSTLKIQPAKLEDSAVYLCASSLRTPFSGETQYFGPGTRLLVL.

As for this clonotype: Just one base apart from a much larger clone, this may be a read error. This chain uses TRBV6-4 with TRBJ2-6; D ambiguous. The CDR3 runs 18 residues. The germline gives CDR1 MRHNA, CDR2 SNTAGT. The CDR3 DNA reads as TGTGCCTGCAGTGACTCGTCGAGCACGGCGGCTGGGGCCAACGTCCTGACTTTC. This encodes CACSDSSSTAAGANVLTF.

In this sample, this clonotype turned up once. V gene TRBV11-2 combines with J gene TRBJ2-7, with 7 bases that match TRBD2. Germline-derived CDR1 and CDR2 are SGHAT and FQNNGV. Trimming removed 5 bases from V and 5 bases from J; junction bases left unmatched: 3. The CDR3 has 12 amino acids. The CDR3 loop reads CASSREADEQYF. The CDR3 nucleotides read TGTGCCAGCAGCCGGGAGGCGGACGAGCAGTACTTC.

Many counts were recorded for this clonotype. This chain connects TRBV7-8 to TRBJ2-7; 9 bases fit TRBD2. CDR1 is SGHVS and CDR2 is FQNEAQ in the germline V gene. V lost 4 bases to trimming and J lost 0 bases; unmatched junction nucleotides: 4. This CDR3 comprises 15 residues. The CDR3: CASSSGTSFSYEQYF. DNA of the CDR3: TGTGCCAGCAGCTCCGGGACTAGCTTCTCCTACGAGCAGTACTTC.

The chain has TRBV2 and TRBJ2-3; 8 bases map to TRBD1. CDR1 is SNHLY, CDR2 FYNNEI, per germline. The CDR3 sequence is 14 residues long. With V trimmed by 4 bases and J by 3 bases, 3 bases remained unmatched. The chain's CDR3 is CASSVTGATDTQYF. CDR3 nucleotide sequence: TGTGCCAGCAGTGTGACAGGGGCTACAGATACGCAGTATTTT.

J is TRBJ1-6 and V is TRBV20-1; TRBD1 might be the D (5 bases). The germline V and J ends were trimmed by 3 bases and 9 bases, with 15 bases remaining between them. The CDR3 totals 14 residues. The germline gives CDR1 DFQATT, CDR2 SNEGSKA (reference sequence). The CDR3 DNA is TGCAGTGCTAGGGGAGTACAGGAGGCTTCACCCCTCCACTTT. Its protein product is CSARGVQEASPLHF.

The rearrangement links TRBV15 to TRBJ1-3; TRBD1 is a possible D gene (6 bases). Deletions cut 0 bases from V and 3 bases from J, with 15 bases between. Germline values: CDR1 LNHNV, CDR2 YYDKDF (reference sequence). The CDR3 spans 17 residues. The CDR3 sequence: CATSRDFRQVYGNTIYF. CDR3 nucleotide sequence: TGTGCCACCAGCAGAGATTTTCGACAGGTGTATGGAAACACCATATATTTT.

In this sample, this clonotype turned up a few times. J is TRBJ2-2 and V is TRBV6-4; 10 nucleotides align to TRBD2. Germline V CDR1 and CDR2: MRHNA, SNTAGT. The CDR3 runs to 16 residues. V lost 4 bases, J lost 4 bases, and 6 bases stayed unmatched. The CDR3, as DNA: TGTGCCAGCAGTGTCAGCGGGGGGGCCGCCACCGGGGAGCTGTTTTTT. This sequence encodes CASSVSGGAATGELFF.

The rearrangement links TRBV7-8 to TRBJ2-2; the D gene is possibly TRBD1 (6 bases). Trimming cost V 5 bases and J 5 bases, with 9 bases left between them. The CDR3 is 13 residues long. Per the germline V gene, CDR1 is SGHVS and CDR2 is FQNEAQ. The CDR3 nucleotides read TGTGCCAGCAGCGCAGACAGGACCGGGGAGCTGTTTTTT. Its protein is CASSADRTGELFF.